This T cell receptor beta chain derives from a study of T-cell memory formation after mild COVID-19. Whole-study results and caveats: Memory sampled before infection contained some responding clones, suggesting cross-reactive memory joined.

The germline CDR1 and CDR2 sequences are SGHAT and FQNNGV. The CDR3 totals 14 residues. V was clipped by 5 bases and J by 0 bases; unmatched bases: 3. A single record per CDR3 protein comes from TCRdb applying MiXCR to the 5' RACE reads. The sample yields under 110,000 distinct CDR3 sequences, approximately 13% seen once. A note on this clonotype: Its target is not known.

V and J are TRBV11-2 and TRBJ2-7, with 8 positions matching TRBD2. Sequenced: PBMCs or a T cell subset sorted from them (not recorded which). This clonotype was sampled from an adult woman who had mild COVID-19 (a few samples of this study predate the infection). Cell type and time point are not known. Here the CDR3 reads CASSISGSSYEQYF. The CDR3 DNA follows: TGTGCCAGCAGCATCAGCGGGAGCTCCTACGAGCAGTACTTC.